The rows below give T cell receptor beta chains drawn from one sample of a study of OX40 agonist ivuxolimab in advanced cancers. TCRdb's table, derived via immunoSEQ multiplex PCR, lists solely in-frame clones and lacks some. The data show 70,000 or so clones, with 80% to 90% seen just once and about 0.99% held by the top ten. The sequencing here drew on CD4+ or CD8+ T cells sorted from blood, taken in a trial of the OX40 agonist ivuxolimab. These receptors came from an adult with an advanced solid tumor such as melanoma, head and neck, liver or kidney cancer. The CDR3 runs from the conserved cysteine through the conserved F or W. A D gene is named only where the DNA matches it firmly. Some rows mark clone size as missing; the rest say once, few, many or name a class of expanded clone.

d_call: -
j_call: TRBJ2-7
v_call: TRBV29-1
cdr3_length: 12
clone_size: once
cdr3_aa: CSVVYTTYEQYF
cdr3_nt: TGCAGCGTTGTTTACACCACCTACGAGCAGTACTTC

d_call: TRBD2
j_call: TRBJ2-5
v_call: TRBV4-1
cdr3_length: 19
clone_size: -
cdr3_aa: CASSLGTSGGGPSQETQYF
cdr3_nt: TGCGCCAGCAGCTTAGGGACTAGCGGGGGGGGCCCGTCCCAAGAGACCCAGTACTTC

d_call: TRBD1
j_call: TRBJ1-5
v_call: TRBV6-1
cdr3_length: 14
clone_size: -
cdr3_aa: CASTLTGQGAPQHF
cdr3_nt: TGTGCCAGCACCCTCACAGGACAGGGGGCCCCCCAGCATTTT

d_call: -
j_call: TRBJ1-5
v_call: TRBV19
cdr3_length: 12
clone_size: -
cdr3_aa: CASSIVRQPQHF
cdr3_nt: TGTGCCAGTAGTATAGTACGGCAGCCCCAGCATTTT

d_call: -
j_call: TRBJ1-1
v_call: TRBV11-2
cdr3_length: 14
clone_size: -
cdr3_aa: CASSLAGQSTEAFF
cdr3_nt: TGTGCCAGCAGCTTAGCTGGACAGTCCACTGAAGCTTTCTTT

d_call: TRBD2
j_call: TRBJ2-1
v_call: TRBV6-1
cdr3_length: 15
clone_size: -
cdr3_aa: CASSVISGGAYEQFF
cdr3_nt: TGTGCCAGCAGTGTAATTAGCGGGGGGGCCTATGAGCAGTTCTTC

d_call: -
j_call: TRBJ2-3
v_call: TRBV7-6
cdr3_length: 12
clone_size: -
cdr3_aa: CASSLSTDTQYF
cdr3_nt: TGTGCCAGCAGCTTAAGCACAGATACGCAGTATTTT

d_call: TRBD2
j_call: TRBJ2-6
v_call: TRBV7-3
cdr3_length: 16
clone_size: -
cdr3_aa: CASSGLAGAGANVLTF
cdr3_nt: TGTGCCAGCAGCGGACTAGCGGGAGCTGGGGCCAACGTCCTGACTTTC

d_call: -
j_call: TRBJ2-7
v_call: TRBV5-1
cdr3_length: 15
clone_size: -
cdr3_aa: CASSADLAAAQEQYF
cdr3_nt: TGCGCCAGCAGCGCGGACTTAGCGGCCGCTCAGGAGCAGTACTTC

d_call: TRBD2
j_call: TRBJ2-3
v_call: TRBV18
cdr3_length: 16
clone_size: -
cdr3_aa: CASSPAGRAGVDTQYF
cdr3_nt: TGTGCCAGCTCACCAGCGGGAAGGGCGGGAGTAGATACGCAGTATTTT

d_call: TRBD2
j_call: TRBJ2-4
v_call: TRBV28
cdr3_length: 13
clone_size: -
cdr3_aa: CGTRAGAGNIQYF
cdr3_nt: TGTGGCACTAGAGCGGGGGCCGGGAACATTCAGTACTTC

d_call: TRBD1
j_call: TRBJ1-5
v_call: TRBV6-1
cdr3_length: 14
clone_size: -
cdr3_aa: CAIRGANEGQPQHF
cdr3_nt: TGTGCCATCAGGGGGGCGAATGAAGGTCAGCCCCAGCATTTT

d_call: TRBD2
j_call: TRBJ2-5
v_call: TRBV30
cdr3_length: 14
clone_size: -
cdr3_aa: CAWSPLAGGETQYF
cdr3_nt: TGTGCCTGGAGTCCACTAGCGGGGGGTGAGACCCAGTACTTC

d_call: -
j_call: TRBJ2-7
v_call: TRBV5-1
cdr3_length: 15
clone_size: -
cdr3_aa: CASSLRTGSSYEQYF
cdr3_nt: TGCGCCAGCAGCTTGAGGACGGGAAGCTCCTACGAGCAGTACTTC

d_call: -
j_call: TRBJ2-7
v_call: TRBV7-9
cdr3_length: 13
clone_size: -
cdr3_aa: CASSLGLGAEQYF
cdr3_nt: TGTGCCAGCAGCTTAGGTCTCGGGGCCGAGCAGTACTTC

d_call: -
j_call: TRBJ1-1
v_call: TRBV28
cdr3_length: 15
clone_size: -
cdr3_aa: CATIRGGGMNTEAFF
cdr3_nt: TGTGCCACCATTCGGGGCGGAGGCATGAACACTGAAGCTTTCTTT

d_call: -
j_call: TRBJ2-1
v_call: TRBV25-1
cdr3_length: 11
clone_size: -
cdr3_aa: CASSPSFKQFF
cdr3_nt: TGTGCCAGCAGTCCTAGCTTCAAGCAGTTCTTC

d_call: TRBD1
j_call: TRBJ2-1
v_call: TRBV30
cdr3_length: 14
clone_size: -
cdr3_aa: CAWQPGQYYNEQFF
cdr3_nt: TGTGCCTGGCAGCCGGGACAGTATTACAATGAGCAGTTCTTC

d_call: -
j_call: TRBJ1-2
v_call: TRBV5-5
cdr3_length: 11
clone_size: -
cdr3_aa: CASSLNYGYTF
cdr3_nt: TGTGCCAGCAGCTTAAACTATGGCTACACCTTC

d_call: -
j_call: TRBJ2-7
v_call: TRBV28
cdr3_length: 13
clone_size: -
cdr3_aa: CASSFSSPYEQYF
cdr3_nt: TGTGCCAGCAGTTTCAGCAGTCCCTACGAGCAGTACTTC

d_call: TRBD1
j_call: TRBJ2-7
v_call: TRBV5-1
cdr3_length: 16
clone_size: -
cdr3_aa: CASSLWGGTGGDEQYF
cdr3_nt: TGCGCCAGCAGCTTGTGGGGGGGGACAGGGGGAGACGAGCAGTACTTC

d_call: -
j_call: TRBJ1-1
v_call: TRBV7-7
cdr3_length: 14
clone_size: -
cdr3_aa: CASSTTGRRSEAFF
cdr3_nt: TGTGCTAGCAGCACCACGGGGCGGCGAAGTGAAGCTTTCTTT

d_call: -
j_call: TRBJ2-7
v_call: TRBV29-1
cdr3_length: 11
clone_size: -
cdr3_aa: CSVETSYEQYF
cdr3_nt: TGCAGCGTTGAGACATCCTACGAGCAGTACTTC

d_call: -
j_call: TRBJ2-5
v_call: TRBV7-3
cdr3_length: 13
clone_size: once
cdr3_aa: CASSSGTGGTQYF
cdr3_nt: TGTGCCAGCAGCTCGGGGACCGGAGGGACCCAGTACTTC

d_call: -
j_call: TRBJ1-6
v_call: TRBV2
cdr3_length: 13
clone_size: -
cdr3_aa: CASSDRDNSPLHF
cdr3_nt: TGTGCCAGCAGTGACAGGGATAATTCACCCCTCCACTTT

d_call: -
j_call: TRBJ1-3
v_call: TRBV28
cdr3_length: 12
clone_size: -
cdr3_aa: CASSSPDRSVYF
cdr3_nt: TGTGCCAGCAGTTCGCCTGACAGGTCCGTATATTTT

d_call: -
j_call: TRBJ2-7
v_call: TRBV27
cdr3_length: 14
clone_size: -
cdr3_aa: CASSSPLRSYEQYF
cdr3_nt: TGTGCCAGCAGTTCCCCTTTGCGTTCCTACGAGCAGTACTTC

d_call: TRBD1
j_call: TRBJ2-1
v_call: TRBV11-2
cdr3_length: 15
clone_size: once
cdr3_aa: CASSADRGSYNEQFF
cdr3_nt: TGTGCCAGCAGCGCGGACAGGGGGAGCTACAATGAGCAGTTCTTC

d_call: -
j_call: TRBJ1-1
v_call: TRBV6-5
cdr3_length: 13
clone_size: -
cdr3_aa: CASSFSGDTEAFF
cdr3_nt: TGTGCCAGCAGTTTTTCAGGGGACACTGAAGCTTTCTTT

d_call: -
j_call: TRBJ2-4
v_call: TRBV11-2
cdr3_length: 13
clone_size: -
cdr3_aa: CASSQNGENIQYF
cdr3_nt: TGTGCCAGCAGCCAAAATGGGGAAAACATTCAGTACTTC